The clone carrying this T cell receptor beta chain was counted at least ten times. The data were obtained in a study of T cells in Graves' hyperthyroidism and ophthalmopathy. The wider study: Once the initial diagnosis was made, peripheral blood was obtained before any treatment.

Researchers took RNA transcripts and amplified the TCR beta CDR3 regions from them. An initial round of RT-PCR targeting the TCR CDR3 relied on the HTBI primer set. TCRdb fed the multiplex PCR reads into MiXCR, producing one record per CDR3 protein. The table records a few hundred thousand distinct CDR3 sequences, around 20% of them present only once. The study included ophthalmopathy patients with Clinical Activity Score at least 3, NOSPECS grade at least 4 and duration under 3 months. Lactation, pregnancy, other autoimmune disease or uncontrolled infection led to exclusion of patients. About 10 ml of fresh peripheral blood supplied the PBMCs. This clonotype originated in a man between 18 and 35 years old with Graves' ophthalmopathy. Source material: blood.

The CDR3 reads CASSEAGGTDTQYF. The CDR3 region has the DNA TGTGCCAGCAGTGAAGCGGGGGGCACAGATACGCAGTATTTT. The chain joins TRBV6-4 to TRBJ2-3, with 8 positions matching TRBD2. From germline, CDR1 is MRHNA and CDR2 SNTAGT. V gave up 3 bases and J gave up 1 base; unmatched junction bases: 0. The CDR3 covers 14 residues.